This T cell receptor (beta chain) appears in the sequencing data of a study of T cells in Graves' hyperthyroidism and ophthalmopathy. General observations from the study: A model of 13 V-J pairs discriminated ophthalmopathy from stable hyperthyroidism. The model forecast ophthalmopathy, anticipating it by a median approximately 6.2 months before onset.

Trimming removed 1 base from V and 5 bases from J, with 21 bases in between. This CDR3 comprises 19 residues. In germline, CDR1 is SGHVS, CDR2 FQNEAQ. Many counts were recorded for this clonotype. What it binds is not known. Researchers took RNA transcripts and amplified the TCR beta CDR3 regions from them. First-round RT-PCR of the TCR CDR3 relied on the HTBI primer set. TCRdb processed the multiplex PCR reads anew with MiXCR; each CDR3 protein has one entry. Here the sample spans some 370,000 distinct CDR3 sequences, approximately 18% being singletons. The chain couples TRBV7-8 to TRBJ1-6; D is possibly TRBD1 (5 bases). The receptor's source is a woman aged 30 to 39 with Graves' hyperthyroidism that later progressed to Graves' ophthalmopathy. The specimen sequenced was blood. CDR3 DNA: TGTGCCAGCAGCTTAGAGGGCCGCTGGACACCCGGTGATAATTCACCCCTCCACTTT. Translation: CASSLEGRWTPGDNSPLHF.